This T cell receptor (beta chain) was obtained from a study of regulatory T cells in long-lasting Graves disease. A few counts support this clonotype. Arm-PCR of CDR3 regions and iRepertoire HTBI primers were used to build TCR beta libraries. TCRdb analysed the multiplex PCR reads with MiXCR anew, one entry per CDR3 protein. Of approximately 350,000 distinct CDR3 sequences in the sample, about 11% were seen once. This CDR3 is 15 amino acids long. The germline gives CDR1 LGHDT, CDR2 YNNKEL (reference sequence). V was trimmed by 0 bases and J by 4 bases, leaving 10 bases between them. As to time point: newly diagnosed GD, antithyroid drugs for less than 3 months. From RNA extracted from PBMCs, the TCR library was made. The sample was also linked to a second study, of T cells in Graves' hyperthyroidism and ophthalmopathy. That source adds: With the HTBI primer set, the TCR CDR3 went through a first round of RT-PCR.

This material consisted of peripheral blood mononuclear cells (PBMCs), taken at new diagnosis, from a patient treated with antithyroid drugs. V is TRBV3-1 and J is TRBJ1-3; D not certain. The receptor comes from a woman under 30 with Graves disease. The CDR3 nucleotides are TGTGCCAGCAGCCAAGATCCGCGTTCGGGAAACACCATATATTTT. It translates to CASSQDPRSGNTIYF.